The rows below give T cell receptor beta chains drawn from one sample of a study of PD-1 blockade in classical Hodgkin lymphoma. Profiled with immunoSEQ multiplex PCR; TCRdb holds only in-frame clones, not every one. The sample contains 9,000 to 10,000 clones, 75% of which appear only once. This specimen consisted of CD4+ T cells from blood, obtained before the fourth cycle of nivolumab. These receptors were obtained from a human donor with classical Hodgkin lymphoma. CDR3s include the opening cysteine and the closing phenylalanine or tryptophan. The order of the fields is D gene, J gene, V gene, clone size, CDR3 DNA, CDR3 protein. A D gene is named only where the DNA matches it firmly. Where a row states a size, it is once, few, many or the class of an expanded clone; other rows omit it.

>-|TRBJ1-1|TRBV27|large
TGTGCCAGCAGTTTCTGGGCCGGGGTGAACACTGAAGCTTTCTTT
CASSFWAGVNTEAFF
>-|TRBJ1-2|TRBV19|-
TGTGCCAGTAGTATAGACGGTAACTATGGCTACACCTTC
CASSIDGNYGYTF
>-|TRBJ1-1|TRBV18|-
TGTGCCAGCTCACCACCGAGCAGAAATATGAACACTGAAGCTTTCTTT
CASSPPSRNMNTEAFF
>TRBD1|TRBJ2-2|TRBV10-1|-
TGCGCCAGCAGTTCCGGGACAGCGAACACCGGGGAGCTGTTTTTT
CASSSGTANTGELFF
>TRBD1|TRBJ1-6|TRBV6-5|few
TGTGCCAGCAGTTACTCTTTCGGGACAGCCAATTCACCCCTCCACTTT
CASSYSFGTANSPLHF
>-|TRBJ1-1|TRBV10-2|-
TGCGCCAGCAAGAAACAGTTCACTGAAGCTTTCTTT
CASKKQFTEAFF
>TRBD2|TRBJ2-1|TRBV7-2|-
TGTGCCAGCAGCTCTCTCGGGAGGGGCTCCTACAATGAGCAGTTCTTC
CASSSLGRGSYNEQFF
>TRBD1|TRBJ1-1|TRBV27|-
TGTGCCAGCAGTTTAGTCGACAGGGTCGCCGAAGCTTTCTTT
CASSLVDRVAEAFF
>-|TRBJ1-5|TRBV28|-
TGTGCCAGCCGGGGCAGCAATCAGCCCCAGCATTTT
CASRGSNQPQHF
>-|TRBJ1-6|TRBV6-1|-
TGTGCCAGCACCACAAGGAGCCTTAATTCACCCCTCCACTTT
CASTTRSLNSPLHF
>-|TRBJ1-5|TRBV7-2|-
TGTGCCAGCAGCCCCCAAGGGGCGGGACACCAGCAGCCCCAGCATTTT
CASSPQGAGHQQPQHF